These 27 T cell receptor beta chains were sequenced from one sample in a study of post-analysis software for immune sequencing data. The library was made from cDNA and included unique molecular identifiers. TCRdb reanalysed the PCR reads using MiXCR and keeps one entry per CDR3 protein. This sample has hundreds of thousands of distinct CDR3 sequences, with about 60% found just once. General study findings and limits: When patients were compared with controls, a handful of TRBV segments were more frequent, TRBV5-6, TRBV5-1 and TRBV20-1 among them.

No cognate antigen is known for these TCRs. Material for sequencing was blood. These receptors were collected from a girl aged 2 to 10 with multiple sclerosis.

The rearrangement links TRBV20-1 to TRBJ2-7; the D gene is possibly TRBD2 (5 bases). Deletions cut 0 bases from V and 2 bases from J, with 17 bases between. Germline V gene sequence: CDR1 DFQATT, CDR2 SNEGSKA (reference sequence). This CDR3 is built from 16 residues. CDR3 DNA sequence: TGCAGTGCTAGAGATCTGAGGCTAGCCGGGGCCTACGAGCAGTACTTC. Its translation: CSARDLRLAGAYEQYF.

This clonotype was seen only a few times. The CDR3 loop reads CSARDFEEGLGNIQYF. For the CDR3, the DNA is TGCAGTGCTAGAGATTTTGAGGAGGGTTTAGGAAACATTCAGTACTTC. The rearrangement uses TRBV20-1 and TRBJ2-4; TRBD2 might be the D (6 bases). V gave up 0 bases and J gave up 6 bases, with 18 bases separating them. The germline CDR1 and CDR2 sequences are DFQATT and SNEGSKA (reference sequence). This CDR3 has 16 residues.

The V and J genes are TRBV3-1 and TRBJ2-5, with D perhaps matching TRBD2 (7 bases). The CDR3 has 15 amino acids. V lost 2 bases, J lost 2 bases, and 12 bases lay in between. Germline CDR1 and CDR2: LGHDT and YNNKEL (reference sequence). The CDR3 region is CASSQPRGAQETQYF. In DNA form, the CDR3 reads TGTGCCAGCAGCCAACCTCGGGGGGCGCAAGAGACCCAGTACTTC.

There are a few counts of this clonotype. V usage is TRBV7-9 and J usage is TRBJ2-7; TRBD1 matches 8 bases. This CDR3 is built from 13 residues. In germline, CDR1 is SEHNR, CDR2 FQNEAQ (reference sequence). V lost 6 bases, J lost 5 bases, and 6 bases stayed unmatched. The CDR3 region has the DNA TGTGCCAGCAGTCCCGGACAGGGCCACGAGCAGTACTTC. This codes for CASSPGQGHEQYF.

This clonotype was counted a single time. The V gene is TRBV6-5, the J gene TRBJ1-2, with D possibly being TRBD1 (6 bases). Germline loops: CDR1 MNHEY, CDR2 SVGAGI. Trimming stripped 2 bases from V and 5 bases from J, with 15 bases between. The CDR3 length is 15 residues. CDR3 bases: TGTGCCAGCAGTTACGCGACAGGAGCAGGATATGGCTACACCTTC. Protein: CASSYATGAGYGYTF.

Regarding this clonotype: A much more abundant neighbour one base away suggests this may be a read error. The chain is built from TRBV11-2 and TRBJ2-1; the match to TRBD2 covers 12 bases. With V trimmed by 3 bases and J by 10 bases, 16 bases remained unmatched. Germline lookup yields CDR1 SGHAT and CDR2 FQNNGV. This CDR3 has 18 amino acids. CDR3 DNA sequence: TGTGCCAGCAGCTTTGATAAAGGACTAGCGGGATCTAGCTACGAGCAGTTCTTC. This gives the protein CASSFDKGLAGSSYEQFF. The whole variable domain, filled in from reference TRBV11-2 and TRBJ2-1, reads EAGVAQSPRYKIIEKRQSVAFWCNPISGHATLYWYQQILGQGPKLLIQFQNNGVVDDSQLPKDRFSAERLKGVDSTLKIQPAKLEDSAVYLCASSFDKGLAGSSYEQFFGPGTRLTVL.

The chain links TRBV27 to TRBJ2-5; 7 bases are shared with TRBD2. The V gene's germline CDR1 is MNHEY and CDR2 SMNVEV (reference sequence). The CDR3 runs 17 residues. With V trimmed by 4 bases and J by 4 bases, 15 bases remained unmatched. DNA of the CDR3: TGTGCCAGCAGTTCCCTCGCTTTCCGGGAGGCGATAGAGACCCAGTACTTC. It is translated as CASSSLAFREAIETQYF.

This clonotype was counted only a few times. This chain connects TRBV5-1 to TRBJ2-7; TRBD2 might be the D (5 bases). The V end was cut by 1 base, the J end by 4 bases, with 12 bases between. The CDR3 extends over 14 amino acids. Germline V gene data show CDR1 as SGHRS and CDR2 as YFSETQ. DNA for the CDR3: TGCGCCAGCAGCTTGAGCGCCGGGGAGTACGAGCAGTACTTC. This gives the protein CASSLSAGEYEQYF.

This clonotype appeared a few times. The chain combines TRBV6-2 or TRBV6-3 with TRBJ2-1, with D perhaps TRBD2 (6 bases). With 7 bases removed from V and 0 bases from J, the gap between germline ends came to 13 bases. Germline CDR1 reads MNHEY; CDR2 reads SVGEGT. CDR3 size: 15 residues. CDR3 sequence reads: CASMGGIPSYNEQFF. CDR3 nucleotide sequence: TGTGCCAGCATGGGGGGAATCCCCTCCTACAATGAGCAGTTCTTC.

This clonotype was seen only a few times. The chain carries TRBV20-1 and TRBJ1-2, with a weak D call TRBD1 (6 bases). Trimming left V 3 bases short and J 3 bases short, with 17 bases between. There are 15 residues in the CDR3. The germline V gene has CDR1 DFQATT and CDR2 SNEGSKA (reference sequence). CDR3 residues: CSASGGLGRDYGYTF. The CDR3 DNA follows: TGCAGTGCTAGTGGGGGCTTAGGCAGGGACTATGGCTACACCTTC.

The chain employs TRBV12-3 or TRBV12-4 and TRBJ2-3; 8 nucleotides align to TRBD2. Losses at the gene ends were 8 bases for V and 0 bases for J; bases not matched to a gene: 7. The CDR3 covers 15 residues. The DNA of the CDR3 is TGTGCCAGCGGAGTAGCGGGGCCTAGCACAGATACGCAGTATTTT. Protein product: CASGVAGPSTDTQYF.

The chain recombines TRBV27 with TRBJ1-6, with 8 bases that match TRBD1. Germline CDR1 reads MNHEY; CDR2 reads SMNVEV (reference sequence). CDR3 length: 14 amino acids. The V segment lost 4 bases and the J segment 5 bases; nucleotides outside the gene matches: 1. The DNA for the CDR3 is TGTGCCAGCAGTTGGGGACAGGATAATTCACCCCTCCACTTT. It encodes CASSWGQDNSPLHF.

The chain joins TRBV5-1 to TRBJ2-3; 9 nucleotides agree with TRBD1. The trim removed 5 bases at V and 4 bases at J, leaving 8 bases unmatched. The CDR3 consists of 15 residues. Germline V gene lookup returns CDR1 SGHRS and CDR2 YFSETQ. The CDR3 here is CASRQGTGWADTQYF. CDR3 nucleotides: TGCGCCAGCAGACAAGGGACAGGGTGGGCAGATACGCAGTATTTT.

The V gene is TRBV20-1, the J gene TRBJ2-5, with D unclear. CDR3 size: 10 residues. Per the germline V gene, CDR1 is DFQATT and CDR2 is SNEGSKA (reference sequence). Trimming cost V 8 bases and J 7 bases, with 11 bases left between them. The CDR3, as DNA: TGCAGTATCAGACTGGGGACCCAGTACTTC. Translation gives CSIRLGTQYF.

This clonotype was found a few times. The genes are TRBV6-2 or TRBV6-3 and TRBJ2-3; D not certain. Trimming stripped 7 bases from V and 4 bases from J, with 9 bases between. From germline, CDR1 is MNHEY and CDR2 SVGEGT. The CDR3 consists of 12 residues. For the CDR3, the DNA is TGTGCCAGCACAGGACCCTCAGATACGCAGTATTTT. Its protein product is CASTGPSDTQYF.

This clonotype appeared many times. The rearrangement links TRBV7-9 to TRBJ2-4; D unclear. The CDR3 length is 15 residues. Looked up from germline, CDR1 is SEHNR and CDR2 is FQNEAQ (reference sequence). V shed 5 bases and J shed 0 bases, with 11 bases lying between them. As DNA, the CDR3 is TGTGCCAGCAGCGCAGGACCCATAGCCAAAAACATTCAGTACTTC. Translating it yields CASSAGPIAKNIQYF.

J is TRBJ1-1 and V is TRBV5-6; possible D gene TRBD1, 5 bases. Germline V gene sequence: CDR1 SGHDT, CDR2 YYEEEE. The germline V and J ends were trimmed by 0 bases and 0 bases, with 15 bases remaining between them. This CDR3 spans 17 amino acids. The CDR3 loop reads CASSLGAGARMNTEAFF. The CDR3, as DNA: TGTGCCAGCAGCTTGGGGGCCGGGGCCCGTATGAACACTGAAGCTTTCTTT.

The chain recombines TRBV12-3 or TRBV12-4 with TRBJ2-5; D gene uncertain. Trimming removed 5 bases from V and 5 bases from J, with 9 bases in between. The CDR3 runs to 12 residues. CDR3 region: CASSVKPETQYF. CDR3 sequence (DNA): TGTGCCAGCAGTGTCAAACCCGAGACCCAGTACTTC.

The chain carries TRBV20-1 and TRBJ1-5; D ambiguous. This CDR3 contains 15 residues. Germline V gene sequence: CDR1 DFQATT, CDR2 SNEGSKA (reference sequence). The ends were cut back, 2 bases at V and 3 bases at J, with 14 bases in the middle. CDR3 in DNA: TGCAGTGCTAGATCCGAGTCCGGAGACAATCAGCCCCAGCATTTT. Protein sequence: CSARSESGDNQPQHF.

This clonotype was counted a few times. This chain links TRBV13 with TRBJ2-5; D is possibly TRBD1 (5 bases). Trimming left V 3 bases short and J 2 bases short, with 13 bases between. Germline CDR1 is PRHDT and CDR2 is FYEKMQ (reference sequence). The CDR3 extends over 15 amino acids. CDR3 region: CASSFRDSAQETQYF. The CDR3 DNA sequence: TGTGCCAGCAGCTTTAGAGACAGCGCGCAAGAGACCCAGTACTTC.

This clonotype was found a few times. The gene calls are TRBV20-1 and TRBJ2-5; TRBD1 aligns across 11 bases. This CDR3 is built from 16 residues. After removal of 3 bases from V and 11 bases from J, the junction contained 17 bases not matched to a gene. Looked up from germline, CDR1 is DFQATT and CDR2 is SNEGSKA (reference sequence). The CDR3 reads CSASGRGTGGLREQYF. The CDR3 region has the DNA TGCAGTGCTAGTGGTAGGGGGACAGGGGGATTGAGGGAGCAGTACTTC.

This chain connects TRBV14 to TRBJ2-2; the D is unclear. Germline V gene lookup returns CDR1 SGHDN and CDR2 FVKESK. V was shortened by 0 bases and J by 4 bases, with 15 bases between the two germline ends. This CDR3 region has 17 residues. CDR3 protein: CASSQDWKSHLTGELFF. DNA for the CDR3: TGTGCCAGCAGCCAAGATTGGAAGAGTCATCTCACCGGGGAGCTGTTTTTT.

This chain uses TRBV29-1 with TRBJ2-1, with D possibly TRBD1 on 5 matching bases. Trimming cost V 4 bases and J 2 bases, with 9 bases left between them. This CDR3 contains 13 residues. Germline V gene data show CDR1 as SQVTM and CDR2 as ANQGSEA. In DNA, the CDR3 is TGCAGCGTTGCCAGGGTGGCCTACAATGAGCAGTTCTTC. Amino acids: CSVARVAYNEQFF.

The sample holds one count of this clonotype. The V call is TRBV2, the J call TRBJ2-1; tentative D call: TRBD2 (5 bases). In germline, CDR1 is SNHLY, CDR2 FYNNEI. This CDR3 is built from 15 residues. Trimming took 6 bases from V and 2 from J, leaving 14 bases between them. The CDR3 here is CASRGSGGTYNEQFF. CDR3 sequence (DNA): TGTGCCAGCAGGGGCAGCGGCGGAACCTACAATGAGCAGTTCTTC.

The chain has TRBV29-1 and TRBJ1-1; the D is unclear. V was cut by 1 base and J by 8 bases, with 14 bases left in between. Germline values: CDR1 SQVTM, CDR2 ANQGSEA. There are 13 residues in the CDR3. Here the CDR3 reads CSVEVRESTEAFF. The CDR3 DNA follows: TGCAGCGTTGAAGTAAGAGAGAGCACCGAAGCTTTCTTT.

A single count supports this clonotype. V is TRBV10-3 and J is TRBJ2-3; D call uncertain. CDR1 ENHRY and CDR2 SYGVKD come from the germline V gene. The CDR3 extends over 14 amino acids. Trimming cost V 8 bases and J 1 base, with 13 bases left between them. The CDR3 region is CAISAGTGTDTQYF. Here the CDR3 DNA reads TGTGCCATCTCGGCTGGTACCGGCACAGATACGCAGTATTTT.

The chain joins TRBV7-9 to TRBJ2-7, with D possibly TRBD2 on 6 matching bases. The CDR3 sequence is 14 residues long. Trimming shortened V by 3 bases and J by 2 bases, and 11 bases separated the two germline ends. CDR1 is SEHNR, CDR2 FQNEAQ, per germline (reference sequence). Here the CDR3 DNA reads TGTGCCAGCAGCTTTCCGGGACTGGCCTACGAGCAGTACTTC. Its protein is CASSFPGLAYEQYF.